A single sample gave rise to the 22 T cell receptor beta chains below, sequenced in a study of cytomegalovirus exposure and HLA in healthy donors (dated by TCRdb to about 2017). The library was built by means of the immunoSEQ multiplex PCR assay. A mixture of 60 forward primers for TCR Vbeta segments and 13 reverse primers for TCR Jbeta segments was used in the multiplex PCR. The table was pulled from immuneACCESS by TCRdb, which kept in-frame rearrangements only. Such tables lose some clones; where checked, under half of the loss comes from unresolved V genes, and the rest has no known cause. This sample is represented by 90,000 or so clones; around 74% of them were singletons. 10% of the sample lies in the top ten. Sequenced input: PBMCs. These receptors all stem from a man aged 25 to 40 in good health and CMV-seropositive.

This clone was picked up one time. CDR3 nucleotide sequence: TGTGCCCGTCAGGACACCGGGGAGCTGTTTTTT. Encoded protein: CARQDTGELFF. The rearrangement joins TRBV30 to TRBJ2-2; no definite D call. This CDR3 is built from 11 residues. With 8 bases removed from V and 3 bases from J, the gap between germline ends came to 7 bases. Germline V CDR1 and CDR2: GTSNPN, SVGIG (reference sequence).

This clone was seen only once. The chain couples TRBV28 to TRBJ2-5; TRBD2 agrees at 8 bases. The ends lost 3 bases at V and 3 bases at J; junction bases unmatched: 12. Germline V lookup: CDR1 MDHEN, CDR2 SYDVKM. This CDR3 has 17 residues. The CDR3 region has the DNA TGTGCCAGCAGTTTCTTGAGGACTAGCAGCCACGAAGAGACCCAGTACTTC. It translates to CASSFLRTSSHEETQYF.

The V call is TRBV18, the J call TRBJ2-7; 8 positions agree with TRBD1. The V gene's germline CDR1 is KGHSH and CDR2 LQKENI. CDR3 size: 16 residues. V was clipped by 4 bases and J by 3 bases; unmatched bases: 11. The CDR3 spells CASSLARAGGVYEQYF. CDR3 sequence (DNA): TGTGCCAGCTCACTAGCACGGGCAGGGGGCGTCTACGAGCAGTACTTC.

The V call is TRBV10-3, the J call TRBJ1-3; D unclear. Trimming removed 2 bases from V and 1 base from J, with 12 bases in between. This CDR3 contains 16 residues. CDR1 is ENHRY, CDR2 SYGVKD, per germline. CDR3: CAISEALGRSGNTIYF. In DNA form, the CDR3 reads TGTGCCATCAGTGAGGCGTTAGGGAGGTCTGGAAACACCATATATTTT.

Worth noting for this clone: This sample includes further DNA sequences coding for the same CDR3. V gene TRBV18 combines with J gene TRBJ1-5, with D hard to call. The germline V gene encodes CDR1 KGHSH and CDR2 LQKENI. Trimming took off 2 bases at V and 2 bases at J, with 7 bases between the two ends. This CDR3 spans 14 amino acids. The DNA of the CDR3 is TGTGCCAGCTCACCAGGGCAGGGCAATCAGCCCCAGCATTTT. Translation gives CASSPGQGNQPQHF.

The chain links TRBV4-3 to TRBJ2-3; TRBD2 matches 8 bases. Germline trimming cut 3 bases from V and 6 bases from J; bases unmatched to any gene: 11. The CDR3 length is 16 residues. The germline CDR1 and CDR2 sequences are LGHNA and YSLEER. CDR3 in DNA: TGCGCCAGCAGCCAGGGCCCCGGGGGGGGATCGGATACGCAGTATTTT. Its protein is CASSQGPGGGSDTQYF.

This chain joins TRBV4-1 and TRBJ1-5; D is possibly TRBD1 (6 bases). The CDR3 covers 14 residues. Deletions cut 3 bases from V and 6 bases from J, with 12 bases between. Germline CDR1 MGHRA, CDR2 YSYEKL. The chain's CDR3 is CASSQGAGVQPQHF. The CDR3 DNA reads TGCGCCAGCAGCCAGGGGGCTGGGGTTCAGCCCCAGCATTTT.

This chain uses TRBV4-2 with TRBJ1-2; unclear D gene. The CDR3 runs to 17 residues. CDR1 and CDR2 (germline): LGHNA, YNFKEQ. V shed 0 bases and J shed 4 bases, with 18 bases lying between them. The CDR3 sequence: CASSQETSAEISYGYTF. The CDR3 DNA is TGTGCCAGCAGCCAAGAAACCTCCGCGGAGATTTCCTATGGCTACACCTTC.

CDR3 DNA sequence: TGTGCCAGCTCCCTGGGTGGGTCCCTCGCGGAAGCTAACTATGGCTACACCTTC. Protein sequence: CASSLGGSLAEANYGYTF. This chain links TRBV18 with TRBJ1-2; D gene uncertain. Trimming removed 6 bases from V and 0 bases from J, with 23 bases in between. This CDR3 is built from 18 residues. Looked up from germline, CDR1 is KGHSH and CDR2 is LQKENI.

The chain uses TRBV2 and TRBJ2-7, with D maybe TRBD1 (6 bases). The V and J ends lost 4 bases and 3 bases respectively, with 10 bases between them. The CDR3 is 13 amino acids. CDR1 is SNHLY and CDR2 is FYNNEI in the germline V gene. The CDR3 is CASSAGTLYEQYF. The CDR3 DNA follows: TGTGCCAGCAGTGCCGGGACACTCTACGAGCAGTACTTC.

The CDR3 loop reads CASSLAQEVNEQYF. The CDR3 DNA is TGCGCCAGCAGCTTGGCCCAGGAAGTAAACGAGCAGTACTTC. The genes are TRBV5-1 and TRBJ2-7; no clear D gene. This CDR3 contains 14 residues. With 0 bases removed from V and 5 bases from J, the gap between germline ends came to 12 bases. Germline V gene lookup returns CDR1 SGHRS and CDR2 YFSETQ.

The chain is built from TRBV18 and TRBJ2-3; no definite D call. Trimming shortened V by 3 bases and J by 2 bases, and 6 bases separated the two germline ends. The CDR3 spans 13 residues. CDR1 KGHSH and CDR2 LQKENI come from the germline V gene. CDR3 amino acids: CASSPRTTDTQYF. In nucleotides, the CDR3 is TGTGCCAGCTCACCCAGAACCACAGATACGCAGTATTTT.

This clone was observed a few times. J is TRBJ1-5 and V is TRBV30; TRBD1 agrees at 8 bases. Germline V gene lookup returns CDR1 GTSNPN and CDR2 SVGIG (reference sequence). With V trimmed by 5 bases and J by 3 bases, 3 bases remained unmatched. The length of the CDR3 is 13 residues. The CDR3 sequence is CAWDRGDNQPQHF. CDR3 coding DNA: TGTGCCTGGGACAGGGGTGACAATCAGCCCCAGCATTTT.

The chain carries TRBV9 and TRBJ2-3; the match to TRBD1 covers 9 bases. The ends lost 1 base at V and 6 bases at J; junction bases unmatched: 6. Germline CDR1 reads SGDLS; CDR2 reads YYNGEE. CDR3 length: 15 residues. The CDR3 loop is CASSVPDRGRDTQYF. The CDR3 bases are TGTGCCAGCAGCGTACCGGACAGGGGAAGGGATACGCAGTATTTT.

This clone came up many times. The V call is TRBV7-8, the J call TRBJ2-7; D not certain. Per germline, CDR1 SGHVS and CDR2 FQNEAQ. The length of the CDR3 is 11 residues. V was trimmed by 1 base and J by 5 bases, leaving 3 bases between them. The CDR3 nucleotides read TGTGCCAGCAGCTTAGTAAACGAGCAGTACTTC. This encodes CASSLVNEQYF. The full variable domain, completed using reference TRBV7-8 and TRBJ2-7, is GAGVSQSPRYKVAKRGQDVALRCDPISGHVSLFWYQQALGQGPEFLTYFQNEAQLDKSGLPSDRFFAERPEGSVSTLKIQRTQQEDSAVYLCASSLVNEQYFGPGTRLTVT.

The chain carries TRBV30 and TRBJ1-1; no clear D gene. CDR1 is GTSNPN and CDR2 is SVGIG in the germline V gene (reference sequence). With 0 bases removed from V and 3 bases from J, the gap between germline ends came to 8 bases. The CDR3 is 13 residues long. The CDR3 loop is CAWSVREYTEAFF. The CDR3 DNA sequence: TGTGCCTGGAGTGTGCGAGAATACACTGAAGCTTTCTTT.

This rearrangement joins TRBV18 to TRBJ2-5; TRBD1 agrees at 7 bases. The germline CDR1 and CDR2 sequences are KGHSH and LQKENI. The CDR3 is 15 amino acids. Trimming took 2 bases from V and 1 from J; bases not matched to a gene: 4. As DNA, the CDR3 is TGTGCCAGCTCACCATGGTCAGGGGGCCAAGAGACCCAGTACTTC. Protein product: CASSPWSGGQETQYF.

J is TRBJ1-4 and V is TRBV19, with D possibly matching TRBD1 (6 bases). This CDR3 has 17 amino acids. Trimming took off 0 bases at V and 7 bases at J, with 18 bases between the two ends. Looked up from germline, CDR1 is LNHDA and CDR2 is SQIVND (reference sequence). CDR3 in DNA: TGTGCCAGTAGTATAGATCTCAGCAGGGGTTTGGTTGAAAAACTGTTTTTT. Its translation is CASSIDLSRGLVEKLFF. The complete variable domain, with remaining parts taken from reference TRBV19 and TRBJ1-4, reads DGGITQSPKYLFRKEGQNVTLSCEQNLNHDAMYWYRQDPGQGLRLIYYSQIVNDFQKGDIAEGYSVSREKKESFPLTVTSAQKNPTAFYLCASSIDLSRGLVEKLFFGSGTQLSVL.

The chain uses TRBV7-9 and TRBJ2-1, with D possibly being TRBD2 (6 bases). The CDR3 totals 15 residues. Germline lookup yields CDR1 SEHNR and CDR2 FQNEAQ (reference sequence). Trimming left V 1 base short and J 7 bases short, with 14 bases between. CDR3 sequence (DNA): TGTGCCAGCAGCTTAGAACTAGCACGGGAAAATGAGCAGTTCTTC. It encodes CASSLELARENEQFF.

Sample share makes this clone medium-sized. This chain joins TRBV11-3 and TRBJ1-1; tentatively, D is TRBD1 (6 bases). CDR1 is SGHNT and CDR2 is YENEEA in the germline V gene. V gave up 3 bases and J gave up 3 bases, with 8 bases separating them. This CDR3 has 13 amino acids. CDR3 nucleotides: TGTGCCAGCAGCTTTGCAGGGGACACTGAAGCTTTCTTT. It translates to CASSFAGDTEAFF. The variable domain in full, with the rest retrieved from reference TRBV11-3 and TRBJ1-1, is EAGVVQSPRYKIIEKKQPVAFWCNPISGHNTLYWYLQNLGQGPELLIRYENEEAVDDSQLPKDRFSAERLKGVDSTLKIQPAELGDSAVYLCASSFAGDTEAFFGQGTRLTVV.

This clone was observed a handful of times. The chain is built from TRBV6-1 and TRBJ2-2; 10 bases agree with TRBD2. Germline CDR1 is MNHNS and CDR2 is SASEGT. After removal of 2 bases from V and 4 bases from J, the junction contained 10 bases not matched to a gene. This CDR3 has 18 residues. This CDR3 is CASSEWSSSGGITGELFF. The CDR3 coding sequence is TGTGCCAGCAGTGAATGGTCGTCTAGCGGGGGAATCACCGGGGAGCTGTTTTTT.

This clone has a single count. V usage is TRBV6-5 and J usage is TRBJ1-6, with D hard to call. This CDR3 has 13 residues. V lost 5 bases, J lost 12 bases, and 14 bases lay in between. CDR1 is MNHEY, CDR2 SVGAGI, per germline. This CDR3 is CASSRTVAGPLHF. In DNA form, the CDR3 reads TGTGCCAGCAGTCGGACGGTTGCGGGACCCCTCCACTTT.